These 16 T cell receptor beta chains were sequenced from one sample in a study of T cell responses to AZD1222 COVID-19 vaccine. Sequencing was performed with immunoSEQ multiplex PCR; in TCRdb, only in-frame clones are kept and a portion is missing. Here the sample spans about 150,000 clones, approximately 91% being singletons. Sequences were derived from peripheral blood, sampled 28 days after the second AZD1222 dose. These TCRs come from an adult who received the AZD1222 COVID-19 vaccine.

This sequence joins TRBV9 and TRBJ2-5; D possibly uses TRBD1 or TRBD2 (5 bases each). Germline V lookup: CDR1 SGDLS, CDR2 YYNGEE. CDR3 size: 13 residues. With 4 bases removed from V and 1 base from J, the gap between germline ends came to 8 bases. The CDR3 loop reads CASSLGTQETQYF. The CDR3 DNA reads TGTGCCAGCAGCTTAGGGACCCAAGAGACCCAGTACTTC.

CDR3 protein: CATGQGAAGANVLTF. The CDR3 bases are TGTGCCACCGGACAGGGGGCAGCTGGGGCCAACGTCCTGACTTTC. The V call is TRBV6-5, the J call TRBJ2-6; 11 bases match TRBD1. Germline CDR1 reads MNHEY; CDR2 reads SVGAGI. Trimming removed 10 bases from V and 2 bases from J; junction bases left unmatched: 4. This CDR3 contains 15 residues.

V gene TRBV2 combines with J gene TRBJ2-5, with TRBD2 as a possible D gene (5 bases). The CDR3 is 15 amino acids. Trimming removed 4 bases from V and 4 bases from J, with 16 bases in between. Germline CDR1 SNHLY, CDR2 FYNNEI. The chain's CDR3 is CASSVAGALAETQYF. As DNA, the CDR3 is TGTGCCAGCAGTGTGGCGGGCGCCCTCGCAGAGACCCAGTACTTC.

The V call is TRBV7-3, the J call TRBJ2-6; TRBD2 matches at 9 bases. CDR3 length: 15 residues. The V segment lost 5 bases and the J segment 8 bases; nucleotides outside the gene matches: 7. CDR1 SGHTA and CDR2 FQGTGA come from the germline V gene. The CDR3 DNA reads TGTGCCAGCAGCGCGTCTAGCGGGGCCTCCAACGTCCTGACTTTC. Translated, it gives CASSASSGASNVLTF.

The CDR3 sequence: CAWGGTGGFTAQHF. CDR3 bases: TGTGCCTGGGGGGGGACAGGGGGTTTCACGGCCCAGCATTTT. J is TRBJ1-5 and V is TRBV30; 11 bases fit TRBD1. The CDR3 is 14 residues long. V lost 5 bases and J lost 11; bases outside the gene matches: 11. Germline values: CDR1 GTSNPN, CDR2 SVGIG (reference sequence).

The rearrangement links TRBV9 to TRBJ2-1; D assignment may be TRBD1 or TRBD2 (7 bases each). The CDR3 extends over 15 amino acids. Germline loops: CDR1 SGDLS, CDR2 YYNGEE. Trimming removed 3 bases at V and 7 bases at J, with 17 bases between. The CDR3 DNA reads as TGTGCCAGCAGCGACAGGGGAGGGATTACGAATGAGCAGTTCTTC. Amino acids: CASSDRGGITNEQFF.

This chain joins TRBV19 and TRBJ1-2; D gene unclear. This CDR3 is built from 16 residues. V was pared by 0 bases and J by 4 bases, with 15 bases between. Per germline, CDR1 LNHDA and CDR2 SQIVND (reference sequence). In nucleotides, the CDR3 is TGTGCCAGTAGTATAGAGGGCAGGATCTCGTCCTATGGCTACACCTTC. It codes for CASSIEGRISSYGYTF.

This clone was detected a few times. This rearrangement joins TRBV6-2 or TRBV6-3 to TRBJ2-7; D remains unclear. With 4 bases removed from V and 2 bases from J, the gap between germline ends came to 15 bases. CDR1 is MNHEY and CDR2 is SVGEGT in the germline V gene. CDR3 length: 15 amino acids. In DNA form, the CDR3 reads TGTGCCAGCAGTTCCAGTGGACGGTCCCCCTACGAGCAGTACTTC. As protein: CASSSSGRSPYEQYF.

This clone was recorded a few times. V is TRBV15 and J is TRBJ1-2; TRBD1 is a possible D gene (5 bases). Germline V gives CDR1 LNHNV, CDR2 YYDKDF (reference sequence). V lost 0 bases, J lost 5 bases, and 13 bases lay in between. CDR3 size: 15 residues. The CDR3 here is CATSREPLGGYGYTF. Written as DNA, the CDR3 is TGTGCCACCAGCAGAGAGCCGTTGGGGGGGTATGGCTACACCTTC. The variable domain in full, completed from reference TRBV15 and TRBJ1-2, reads DAMVIQNPRYQVTQFGKPVTLSCSQTLNHNVMYWYQQKSSQAPKLLFHYYDKDFNNEADTPDNFQSRRPNTSFCFLDIRSPGLGDTAMYLCATSREPLGGYGYTFGSGTRLTVV.

This chain links TRBV7-6 with TRBJ2-3, with 9 bases matching TRBD2. The CDR3 covers 15 residues. CDR1 and CDR2 (germline): SGHVS, FNYEAQ. With 1 base clipped from V and 11 bases from J, the junction kept 10 bases outside the gene matches. The CDR3 DNA sequence: TGTGCCAGCAGCTTAGACGAAGCGGGGGGCAGTGGGCAGTATTTT. Its translation is CASSLDEAGGSGQYF.

The V gene is TRBV7-9, the J gene TRBJ2-1; 8 nucleotides match TRBD2. CDR3 length equals 14 residues. The V and J ends lost 1 base and 6 bases, in that order; junction bases with no gene match: 2. Germline CDR1 and CDR2: SEHNR and FQNEAQ (reference sequence). The CDR3 spells CASSLVGTSNEQFF. The CDR3, as DNA: TGTGCCAGCAGCTTAGTAGGGACTAGCAATGAGCAGTTCTTC.

V usage is TRBV10-1 and J usage is TRBJ1-5; 8 bases fit TRBD1. Trimming removed 6 bases from V and 4 bases from J; junction bases left unmatched: 5. This CDR3 has 14 residues. Germline lookup yields CDR1 WNHNN and CDR2 SYGVQD (reference sequence). The CDR3 spells CASSRDRTNQPQHF. The CDR3 nucleotides read TGCGCCAGCAGCCGGGACAGGACTAATCAGCCCCAGCATTTT.

The V gene is TRBV7-9, the J gene TRBJ2-1; D may be TRBD2 (6 bases). The V gene's germline CDR1 is SEHNR and CDR2 FQNEAQ (reference sequence). This CDR3 contains 13 residues. V gave up 0 bases and J gave up 8 bases, with 8 bases separating them. As DNA, the CDR3 is TGTGCCAGCAGCTTAGCGGCTAGCGATGAGCAGTTCTTC. Encoded protein: CASSLAASDEQFF.

The chain combines TRBV24-1 with TRBJ2-1; tentative D call: TRBD1 (6 bases). Trimming left V 1 base short and J 5 bases short, with 11 bases between. The germline CDR1 and CDR2 sequences are KGHDR and SFDVKD. CDR3 size: 15 residues. The chain's CDR3 is CATSDFRDTNNEQFF. The DNA of the CDR3 is TGTGCCACCAGTGATTTCAGGGACACCAACAATGAGCAGTTCTTC.

The chain recombines TRBV2 with TRBJ2-7, with 7 nucleotides matching TRBD2. Germline V gene sequence: CDR1 SNHLY, CDR2 FYNNEI. The CDR3 runs 13 residues. After removal of 8 bases from V and 4 bases from J, the junction contained 8 bases not matched to a gene. Here the CDR3 DNA reads TGTGCCAGCGGGGGTTCGGGGGGTTACGAGCAGTACTTC. Protein product: CASGGSGGYEQYF.

J is TRBJ1-2 and V is TRBV7-9; no reliable D call. The V gene's germline CDR1 is SEHNR and CDR2 FQNEAQ (reference sequence). Trimming removed 4 bases from V and 6 bases from J, with 9 bases in between. This CDR3 is 12 amino acids long. CDR3 DNA sequence: TGTGCCAGCAGCTCGACGGAACATGGCTACACCTTC. This translates into CASSSTEHGYTF.